This entry lists 25 T cell receptor beta chains sequenced from one sample in a study of cytomegalovirus exposure and HLA in healthy donors. This PCR relied on a set of 60 Vbeta primers and 13 Jbeta primers. Some clones are missing from TCRdb's copy, which holds only in-frame ones; the method was immunoSEQ multiplex PCR. Its listing shows some 64,000 clones. Sequencing was performed on PBMCs. Source of these receptors: a woman aged 25 to 39 in good health and CMV-seronegative.

V gene TRBV23-1 combines with J gene TRBJ1-5, with TRBD1 identical over 7 bases. TRBV23-1 is given ORF status, its function remaining uncertain. The V segment lost 3 bases and the J segment 1 base; nucleotides outside the gene matches: 12. There are 18 residues in the CDR3. The CDR3 DNA sequence: TGCGCCAGCAGTCATTTTCACAGGGGATCGCGGAGCAATCAGCCCCAGCATTTT. It codes for CASSHFHRGSRSNQPQHF.

V is TRBV4-3 and J is TRBJ1-1; no definite D call. The CDR3 is made up of 13 amino acids. V was clipped by 0 bases and J by 10 bases, with 12 bases between them. Looked up from germline, CDR1 is LGHNA and CDR2 is YSLEER. CDR3 in DNA: TGCGCCAGCAGCCAAGATAGGAGGGATGTAGCTTTCTTT. Residues: CASSQDRRDVAFF.

V is TRBV5-6 and J is TRBJ1-1, with D perhaps matching TRBD1 (5 bases). Per germline, CDR1 SGHDT and CDR2 YYEEEE. V lost 2 bases and J 1 base, leaving 9 bases between the germline ends. The CDR3 runs to 14 residues. The CDR3 here is CASSLDRRNTEAFF. The CDR3 DNA reads as TGTGCCAGCAGCTTAGACAGACGGAACACTGAAGCTTTCTTT.

The chain couples TRBV13 to TRBJ1-2, with 7 bases aligning to TRBD1. CDR3 length: 14 amino acids. CDR1 is PRHDT, CDR2 FYEKMQ, per germline (reference sequence). V shed 6 bases and J 4 bases; nucleotides not matched to a gene: 8. The CDR3 is CASSGTAWGYGYTF. Here the CDR3 DNA reads TGTGCCAGCAGTGGGACAGCATGGGGCTATGGCTACACCTTC.

As concerns this clone: A junction boundary mismatches the germline segment, possibly from a read error. The chain couples TRBV29-1 to TRBJ1-2; TRBD1 matches 8 bases. Germline CDR1 and CDR2: SQVTM and ANQGSEA. This CDR3 is built from 14 residues. This chain's CDR3 is CSVERTGSGYGDTF. As DNA, the CDR3 is TGCAGCGTTGAGAGGACAGGGAGTGGCTATGGCGACACCTTC.

The chain uses TRBV5-1 and TRBJ2-2; perhaps TRBD2 as D (5 bases). Germline assignment: CDR1 SGHRS and CDR2 YFSETQ. The CDR3 runs 14 residues. Deletions cut 6 bases from V and 11 bases from J, with 20 bases between. CDR3 in DNA: TGCGCCAGCAAAGGGATGAATACACCGGGAGAGCTGTTTTTT. Translation gives CASKGMNTPGELFF.

The CDR3 nucleotides are TGTGCCAGCAGCCTAAGAAGTACGGGACATATCATGAACACTGAAGCTTTCTTT. This translates into CASSLRSTGHIMNTEAFF. The chain recombines TRBV7-2 with TRBJ1-1; weak D call: TRBD1 (6 bases). The V gene lost 5 bases and the J gene lost 0 bases, with 22 bases spanning the gap. There are 18 residues in the CDR3. The germline V gene has CDR1 SGHTA and CDR2 FQGNSA.

J is TRBJ2-7 and V is TRBV5-1, with 11 positions matching TRBD1. This CDR3 comprises 15 residues. Per germline, CDR1 SGHRS and CDR2 YFSETQ. V lost 4 bases, J lost 3 bases, and 6 bases stayed unmatched. The CDR3 DNA follows: TGCGCCAGCAGCCCCCGGACAGGGGGCGGCTACGAGCAGTACTTC. The encoded protein is CASSPRTGGGYEQYF.

The CDR3 sequence is CASSSWTSGGISYNEQFF. CDR3 nucleotide sequence: TGTGCCAGCAGCTCCTGGACTAGCGGGGGGATCTCCTACAATGAGCAGTTCTTC. The chain uses TRBV11-3 and TRBJ2-1; 14 nucleotides match TRBD2. This CDR3 has 18 amino acids. Unmatched junction bases numbered 5, after V lost 4 bases and J lost 0 bases. Per germline, CDR1 SGHNT and CDR2 YENEEA.

The chain recombines TRBV30 with TRBJ1-4; D is unclear. The V end lost 7 bases, the J end lost 0 bases, and 9 bases lay between the germline ends. The CDR3 is 13 amino acids. Germline V CDR1 and CDR2: GTSNPN, SVGIG (reference sequence). In DNA, the CDR3 is TGTGCCTCGGACTTTGCAACTAATGAAAAACTGTTTTTT. Amino acid sequence: CASDFATNEKLFF.

J is TRBJ2-6 and V is TRBV9, with TRBD1 as a possible D gene (6 bases). V lost 4 bases to trimming and J lost 0 bases, with 17 bases between them. This CDR3 is 18 amino acids long. The germline V gene encodes CDR1 SGDLS and CDR2 YYNGEE. CDR3 sequence: CASSSRTAMGSGANVLTF. The DNA of the CDR3 is TGTGCCAGCAGCTCGCGGACAGCCATGGGCTCTGGGGCCAACGTCCTGACTTTC.

The chain combines TRBV6-5 with TRBJ1-3; TRBD1 matches at 7 bases. Germline CDR1 is MNHEY and CDR2 is SVGAGI. The CDR3 totals 16 residues. With 2 bases clipped from V and 3 bases from J, the junction kept 7 bases outside the gene matches. The CDR3 nucleotides are TGTGCCAGCAGTTACGATCACAGGGGCGGTGGAAACACCATATATTTT. It encodes CASSYDHRGGGNTIYF.

The gene calls are TRBV10-3 and TRBJ2-5; 7 bases line up with TRBD2. V was pared by 8 bases and J by 4 bases, with 7 bases of the junction left unmatched. Germline V gene lookup returns CDR1 ENHRY and CDR2 SYGVKD. The CDR3 contains 13 residues. CDR3 sequence: CAIQAGAGETQYF. The CDR3 DNA sequence: TGTGCCATCCAGGCGGGAGCGGGAGAGACCCAGTACTTC.

The rearrangement uses TRBV30 and TRBJ1-2, with a tentative D call TRBD1 (5 bases). The CDR3 length is 13 residues. The V end lost 2 bases, the J end lost 8 bases, and 15 bases lay between the germline ends. From germline, CDR1 is GTSNPN and CDR2 SVGIG (reference sequence). CDR3 protein: CAWSRTHGGGYTF. CDR3 sequence (DNA): TGTGCCTGGAGTCGCACACACGGGGGGGGCTACACCTTC.

V gene TRBV18 combines with J gene TRBJ1-2, with D possibly matching TRBD1 (5 bases). This CDR3 has 15 residues. Germline CDR1 reads KGHSH; CDR2 reads LQKENI. V lost 3 bases to trimming and J lost 8 bases, with 19 bases between them. CDR3: CASSPTETAGGGYTF. The CDR3 DNA reads as TGTGCCAGCTCACCTACGGAGACAGCCGGGGGAGGCTACACCTTC. The variable domain in full, completed from reference TRBV18 and TRBJ1-2, reads NAGVMQNPRHLVRRRGQEARLRCSPMKGHSHVYWYRQLPEEGLKFMVYLQKENIIDESGMPKERFSAEFPKEGPSILRIQQVVRGDSAAYFCASSPTETAGGGYTFGSGTRLTVV.

The chain joins TRBV28 to TRBJ1-4; D possibly corresponds to TRBD1 (6 bases). Trimming shortened V by 5 bases and J by 6 bases, and 16 bases separated the two germline ends. CDR1 is MDHEN and CDR2 is SYDVKM in the germline V gene. CDR3 size: 15 residues. The CDR3 protein is CASSVQGRADEKLFF. Here the CDR3 DNA reads TGTGCCAGCAGTGTACAGGGAAGGGCGGATGAAAAACTGTTTTTT.

The chain joins TRBV29-1 to TRBJ1-2; 8 bases match TRBD1. J gave up 5 bases and V 6 bases, and 5 bases lay outside the gene matches. The length of the CDR3 is 12 residues. The germline V gene encodes CDR1 SQVTM and CDR2 ANQGSEA. The CDR3 sequence: CSVLTGGYGYTF. The CDR3 DNA reads as TGCAGCGTCCTAACAGGGGGTTATGGCTACACCTTC. Together with reference TRBV29-1 and TRBJ1-2, the CDR3 gives the full variable domain: SAVISQKPSRDICQRGTSLTIQCQVDSQVTMMFWYRQQPGQSLTLIATANQGSEATYESGFVIDKFPISRPNLTFSTLTVSNMSPEDSSIYLCSVLTGGYGYTFGSGTRLTVV.

This chain connects TRBV28 to TRBJ2-1; 10 bases line up with TRBD2. The CDR3 covers 15 residues. Germline V CDR1 and CDR2: MDHEN, SYDVKM. With 8 bases clipped from V and 9 bases from J, the junction kept 13 bases outside the gene matches. DNA for the CDR3: TGTGCCAGCGTCACCCAGGCTAGCGGGAGTCTTGAGCAGTTCTTC. Translating it yields CASVTQASGSLEQFF.

DNA of the CDR3: TGTGCCTGGAGACCCCGCGACAGGCGTGGAAACACCATATATTTT. It is translated as CAWRPRDRRGNTIYF. This chain uses TRBV30 with TRBJ1-3, with D possibly TRBD1 on 6 matching bases. Looked up from germline, CDR1 is GTSNPN and CDR2 is SVGIG (reference sequence). The CDR3 sequence is 15 residues long. The V and J ends lost 3 bases and 3 bases respectively, with 15 bases between them.

The chain uses TRBV28 and TRBJ1-5; D gene ambiguous. The CDR3 has 14 amino acids. Germline lookup yields CDR1 MDHEN and CDR2 SYDVKM. Between the trimmed V and J ends, which lost 2 bases and 4 bases, there was a span of 9 bases. The CDR3 protein is CASSLGGRNQPQHF. CDR3 sequence (DNA): TGTGCCAGCAGTTTAGGTGGGCGAAATCAGCCCCAGCATTTT.

The V and J genes are TRBV29-1 and TRBJ1-4; 7 bases agree with TRBD1. CDR1 is SQVTM and CDR2 is ANQGSEA in the germline V gene. The CDR3 sequence is 14 residues long. Germline trimming cut 5 bases from V and 7 bases from J; bases unmatched to any gene: 10. CDR3: CSVPLTGLGEKLFF. CDR3 nucleotides: TGCAGCGTTCCTTTGACAGGGTTGGGTGAAAAACTGTTTTTT.

The chain employs TRBV6-5 and TRBJ2-7; 8 bases match TRBD2. This CDR3 has 13 residues. V was pared by 10 bases and J by 3 bases, with 8 bases of the junction left unmatched. The germline V gene has CDR1 MNHEY and CDR2 SVGAGI. CDR3 nucleotide sequence: TGTGCCAACCTGACTAGCGATCACTACGAGCAGTACTTC. Translation: CANLTSDHYEQYF.

The rearrangement uses TRBV30 and TRBJ2-2; 7 bases match TRBD2. CDR1 is GTSNPN and CDR2 is SVGIG in the germline V gene (reference sequence). Losses at the gene ends were 0 bases for V and 3 bases for J; bases not matched to a gene: 4. This CDR3 has 15 amino acids. The CDR3 DNA reads TGTGCCTGGAGTGTTCAGCGGGAACACACCGGGGAGCTGTTTTTT. Protein product: CAWSVQREHTGELFF.

The chain combines TRBV5-1 with TRBJ2-7, with 11 bases identical to TRBD1. Germline CDR1 is SGHRS and CDR2 is YFSETQ. CDR3 length equals 15 residues. The junction had 3 bases not matched to a gene; V was cut back by 2 bases and J by 2 bases. The CDR3 DNA reads TGCGCCAGCAGCTTAGGACAGGGGGCCGCCTACGAGCAGTACTTC. As protein: CASSLGQGAAYEQYF.

The chain uses TRBV30 and TRBJ2-2; TRBD2 agrees at 8 bases. The CDR3 extends over 13 amino acids. CDR1 is GTSNPN, CDR2 SVGIG, per germline (reference sequence). The junction had 4 bases not matched to a gene; V was cut back by 4 bases and J by 6 bases. The CDR3 DNA sequence: TGTGCCTGGACGAAGACTAGCGCCGGGGAGCTGTTTTTT. It codes for CAWTKTSAGELFF.